Listed below are T cell receptor beta chains from one sample, sequenced in a study of blood T cell repertoires in COVID-19. Using immunoSEQ multiplex PCR, the repertoire was profiled, and TCRdb retains in-frame clones only, with some absent. The sample yields more than 200,000 clones, around 80% seen once. Material for sequencing was PBMCs or T cells enriched from blood (not recorded which). The source is a woman in her thirties or forties with acute COVID-19. The CDR3 runs from the conserved cysteine through the conserved F or W. A D gene is named only where the DNA matches it firmly. Part of the rows lack a size; the others show once, few, many or a class for expanded clones.

>NA|TRBJ1-4|TRBV4-3|NA
TGCGCCAGCAGCCAAGATGCGGGGGGTCCTAATGAAAAACTGTTTTTT
CASSQDAGGPNEKLFF
>NA|TRBJ2-1|TRBV2|NA
TGTGCCAGCAGCGACCAGACTCTTGGGGGCGATGAGCAGTTCTTC
CASSDQTLGGDEQFF
>NA|TRBJ1-1|TRBV29-1|NA
TGCAGCGTAACCGGCGGCAGGGCGGGGACTGAAGCTTTCTTT
CSVTGGRAGTEAFF
>once|TRBJ2-1|TRBV2|TRBD1
TGTGCCAGCAGTGAATGGACAGGGAAGGGCAATGAGCAGTTCTTC
CASSEWTGKGNEQFF
>NA|TRBJ2-2|TRBV4-1|NA
TGCGCCAGCAGCCAAGGGCTTGCCGGGGAGCTGTTTTTT
CASSQGLAGELFF
>NA|TRBJ1-6|TRBV28|TRBD1
TGTGCCACAGGGACAGGGGTCCATTCACCCCTCCACTTT
CATGTGVHSPLHF
>few|TRBJ2-2|TRBV30|TRBD2
TGTGCATCCCGACTAGCGGGGCTCACCGGGGAGCTGTTTTTT
CASRLAGLTGELFF
>NA|TRBJ2-1|TRBV6-5|TRBD2
TGTGCCAGCAGTCCGAGGGGACTAGCAATTTTCTTC
CASSPRGLAIFF
>NA|TRBJ2-3|TRBV19|TRBD1
TGTGCCAGTAGTGTGGCTTCAGGGGGGCAGTATTTT
CASSVASGGQYF
>once|TRBJ1-4|TRBV6-5|NA
TGTGCCAGCAGCCAACCAGGGGCCCTTAATGAAAAACTGTTTTTT
CASSQPGALNEKLFF
>NA|TRBJ2-1|TRBV19|NA
TGTGCCACTAGGGGGAAGCGGGAACCCCCCAATGAGCAGTTCTTC
CATRGKREPPNEQFF
>NA|TRBJ2-7|TRBV28|TRBD2
TGTGCCAGCAAGGGTTGGTGGGAGGGCACCTACGAGCAGTACTTC
CASKGWWEGTYEQYF
>once|TRBJ2-7|TRBV11-2|NA
TGTGCCAGCAGCTCCCGGACAGTCTCCTACGAGCAGTACTTC
CASSSRTVSYEQYF
>NA|TRBJ1-6|TRBV5-1|TRBD1
TGCGCCAGCAGCTTGGTAAGGCAGGACAGGGGTAGTTCACCCCTCCACTTT
CASSLVRQDRGSSPLHF
>NA|TRBJ1-6|TRBV28|NA
TGTGCCAGCAGGCTCGACAGTAGCTCCTATAATTCACCCCTCCACTTT
CASRLDSSSYNSPLHF
>NA|TRBJ2-1|TRBV11-3|NA
TGTGCCAGCAGCTTAGCGGGGTCCTCCTACAATGAGCAGTTCTTC
CASSLAGSSYNEQFF
>NA|TRBJ2-2|TRBV9|TRBD2
TGTGCCAGCAGCGTTGGACTAGCGGGGGGGACGGGCACCGGGGAGCTGTTTTTT
CASSVGLAGGTGTGELFF
>NA|TRBJ1-1|TRBV5-4|TRBD1
TGTGCCAGCAGCGTCGACAGGGTGAACACTGAAGCTTTCTTT
CASSVDRVNTEAFF
>NA|TRBJ2-1|TRBV25-1|TRBD1
TGTGCCAGCAGTGAGAGGACAGGGGACTCCTACAATGAGCAGTTCTTC
CASSERTGDSYNEQFF
>NA|TRBJ2-7|TRBV5-1|TRBD1
TGCGCCAGCAGCTTACGACAGGGGATACACGAGCAGTACTTC
CASSLRQGIHEQYF
>NA|TRBJ1-1|TRBV5-4|NA
TGTGCCAGCAGCTTACGACAGTCTGAAGCTTTCTTT
CASSLRQSEAFF
>many|TRBJ2-2|TRBV2|NA
TGTGCCAGGTCGACAGCTAGCGCGAACACCGGGGAGCTGTTTTTT
CARSTASANTGELFF
>NA|TRBJ2-7|TRBV27|TRBD2
TGTGCCAGCAGCCAGACTAGCGGGAGGACCCACGAGCAGTACTTC
CASSQTSGRTHEQYF
>few|TRBJ2-1|TRBV18|NA
TGTGCCAGCTCACCGACTATCAATGAGCAGTTCTTC
CASSPTINEQFF
>NA|TRBJ1-2|TRBV19|NA
TGTGCCAGTAGTATGAATGACAGGACCGATAACTATGGCTACACCTTC
CASSMNDRTDNYGYTF
>NA|TRBJ2-7|TRBV9|TRBD1
TGTGCCAGCAGCGTAGCCATACAGGGGGCGCAAGAGCAGTACTTC
CASSVAIQGAQEQYF
>NA|TRBJ2-3|TRBV18|TRBD1
TGTGCCAGCTCACCTCGGACAGGGGGATTGGCAGATACGCAGTATTTT
CASSPRTGGLADTQYF
>NA|TRBJ1-1|TRBV12-3/TRBV12-4|NA
TGTGCCAGCAGCCTGGGCCCGAACACTGAAGCTTTCTTT
CASSLGPNTEAFF
>NA|TRBJ2-3|TRBV5-1|TRBD1
TGCGCCAGCAGCCAGGGGGCAGATACGCAGTATTTT
CASSQGADTQYF
>NA|TRBJ1-5|TRBV5-1|TRBD1
TGCGCCAGCAGCTTGGAGGGGGCGAACGACGGTCAGCCCCAGCATTTT
CASSLEGANDGQPQHF
>NA|TRBJ1-2|TRBV11-2|NA
TGTGCCAGCCCCCGGGCGGGGGGCTACACCTTC
CASPRAGGYTF
>once|TRBJ1-1|TRBV7-2|NA
TGTGCCAGCACCAGGAGGGGAGTCGGGGACACTGAAGCTTTCTTT
CASTRRGVGDTEAFF
>NA|TRBJ1-5|TRBV2|TRBD1
TGTGCCAGCAGAGAGCAGGGGGCTTACAATCAGCCCCAGCATTTT
CASREQGAYNQPQHF
>NA|TRBJ2-3|TRBV5-1|TRBD1
TGCGCCAGCAGCCTAGGACAGGGAAGGGGCACAGATACGCAGTATTTT
CASSLGQGRGTDTQYF
>once|TRBJ2-5|TRBV5-1|TRBD1
TGCGCCAGCGGGGGGACAGGTGCCCAAGAGACCCAGTACTTC
CASGGTGAQETQYF
>few|TRBJ2-1|TRBV9|NA
TGTGCCAGCAGCGTAGTTGTCGGGGGACCAAACAATGAGCAGTTCTTC
CASSVVVGGPNNEQFF
>NA|TRBJ2-1|TRBV10-3|TRBD1
TGTGCCATAAGACCAGGGGGCGCCCCCGACAATGAGCAGTTCTTC
CAIRPGGAPDNEQFF
>few|TRBJ1-4|TRBV5-6|TRBD1
TGTGCCAGCAGCTCTGGGGGTGGCAGGGGGCCTAATGAAAAACTGTTTTTT
CASSSGGGRGPNEKLFF
>NA|TRBJ2-1|TRBV24-1|TRBD2
TGTGCCACCAGTGATCGTAGCGGGAGCTCCTACAATGAGCAGTTCTTC
CATSDRSGSSYNEQFF
>once|TRBJ1-2|TRBV19|TRBD1
TGTGCCAGTAGTTCGTTTGGGACAGGGGGCGACTGGTATGGCTACACCTTC
CASSSFGTGGDWYGYTF
>once|TRBJ1-2|TRBV24-1|NA
TGTGCCACCAGTGATCCTCTAGACGGGACTAACTATGGCTACACCTTC
CATSDPLDGTNYGYTF
>once|TRBJ2-7|TRBV6-5|TRBD1
TGTGCCAGCAGTTTCCCGGGACAGGGTCACGAGCAGTACTTC
CASSFPGQGHEQYF
>NA|TRBJ2-7|TRBV6-2/TRBV6-3|NA
TGTGCCAGCAGTTTGAGGGGGAACAGGAACTTC
CASSLRGNRNF